Shown below are 14 T cell receptor beta chains from a single sample sequenced in a study of cytomegalovirus exposure and HLA in healthy donors. Both 60 Vbeta primers and 13 Jbeta primers went into the PCR. The method was immunoSEQ multiplex PCR; TCRdb's version includes in-frame clones alone and lacks a portion of them. Seen here are 100,000 or so clones, about four fifths observed once, and the top ten hold 2% to 2.5%. Sequencing input: PBMCs. Source of these receptors: a young man in good health and CMV-seronegative.

The sample holds a few counts of this clone. The chain employs TRBV2 and TRBJ2-2, with 8 bases identical to TRBD1. The CDR3 sequence is 14 residues long. After removal of 4 bases from V and 5 bases from J, the junction contained 3 bases not matched to a gene. The germline V gene encodes CDR1 SNHLY and CDR2 FYNNEI. For the CDR3, the DNA is TGTGCCAGCAGTGTCACAGGGGGGACCGGGGAGCTGTTTTTT. This gives the protein CASSVTGGTGELFF.

This chain links TRBV19 with TRBJ1-2, with 9 bases fitting TRBD1. V was clipped by 3 bases and J by 8 bases; unmatched bases: 10. The length of the CDR3 is 15 residues. CDR1 and CDR2 (germline): LNHDA, SQIVND (reference sequence). In DNA, the CDR3 is TGTGCCAGTAGTATTCTGGGACAGGGTAACAACGGCTACACCTTC. It specifies CASSILGQGNNGYTF.

The V call is TRBV5-1, the J call TRBJ2-1; TRBD2 matches at 12 bases. Germline-derived CDR1 and CDR2 are SGHRS and YFSETQ. J was trimmed by 4 bases and V by 6 bases; bases with no gene match: 8. This CDR3 comprises 16 residues. The CDR3 bases are TGCGCCAGCAACATACAGGGACTAGCGGGTTACAATGAGCAGTTCTTC. Translated: CASNIQGLAGYNEQFF.

The rearrangement uses TRBV9 and TRBJ1-6, with unresolved D. The CDR3 covers 15 residues. Per the germline V gene, CDR1 is SGDLS and CDR2 is YYNGEE. V was cut by 4 bases and J by 7 bases, with 15 bases left in between. CDR3 nucleotides: TGTGCCAGCAGCTCCCACGGGGAGGGAAATTCACCCCTCCACTTT. Its protein product is CASSSHGEGNSPLHF.

This clone occurred a few times. The chain is built from TRBV4-3 and TRBJ2-7; D is perhaps TRBD1 (5 bases). Germline V lookup: CDR1 LGHNA, CDR2 YSLEER. Trimming took 0 bases from V and 0 from J, leaving 9 bases between them. The CDR3 contains 15 residues. The CDR3 region has the DNA TGCGCCAGCAGCCAAGATCTAAGGGGCTCCTACGAGCAGTACTTC. Its protein product is CASSQDLRGSYEQYF.

The chain carries TRBV11-2 and TRBJ1-2, with D uncertain. Germline lookup yields CDR1 SGHAT and CDR2 FQNNGV. V shed 1 base and J shed 8 bases, with 8 bases lying between them. The CDR3 totals 12 residues. This CDR3 is CASSLGRQGYTF. The CDR3, as DNA: TGTGCCAGCAGCTTAGGGCGGCAGGGCTACACCTTC.

The rearrangement uses TRBV6-6 and TRBJ1-2, with a tentative D call TRBD1 (6 bases). Trimming took 6 bases from V and 2 from J, leaving 10 bases between them. CDR1 MNHNY and CDR2 SVGAGI come from the germline V gene (reference sequence). This CDR3 contains 13 residues. The CDR3 DNA reads as TGTGCCAGCAGGTATCAGGGGAACTATGGCTACACCTTC. Translated: CASRYQGNYGYTF.

This chain joins TRBV18 and TRBJ1-2; 10 positions match TRBD1. Germline V CDR1 and CDR2: KGHSH, LQKENI. CDR3 length: 15 amino acids. V was clipped by 5 bases and J by 1 base; unmatched bases: 4. The CDR3, as DNA: TGTGCCAGCTCAGCGGACAGGGGGAATAACTATGGCTACACCTTC. It translates to CASSADRGNNYGYTF.

The genes are TRBV27 and TRBJ1-5, with D possibly TRBD1 on 5 matching bases. This CDR3 comprises 16 residues. V was clipped by 4 bases and J by 0 bases, with 13 bases between them. Germline V CDR1 and CDR2: MNHEY, SMNVEV (reference sequence). DNA of the CDR3: TGTGCCAGCAGTTCCCGACAGCCTTTTAGCAATCAGCCCCAGCATTTT. Amino acids: CASSSRQPFSNQPQHF.

V and J are TRBV6-1 and TRBJ2-3, with 9 bases that match TRBD2. The germline V gene has CDR1 MNHNS and CDR2 SASEGT. CDR3 length: 15 residues. Losses at the gene ends were 2 bases for V and 4 bases for J; bases not matched to a gene: 4. The chain's CDR3 is CASSESAGGPDTQYF. As DNA, the CDR3 is TGTGCCAGCAGTGAATCCGCGGGAGGGCCAGATACGCAGTATTTT.

The V and J genes are TRBV6-1 and TRBJ1-3, with unresolved D. CDR1 is MNHNS and CDR2 is SASEGT in the germline V gene. The CDR3 has 12 amino acids. V gave up 6 bases and J gave up 7 bases, with 10 bases separating them. The CDR3 is CASRTDWNTIYF. CDR3 DNA: TGTGCCAGCAGAACAGATTGGAACACCATATATTTT.

The genes are TRBV5-1 and TRBJ1-1, with TRBD1 matching over 10 bases. J was trimmed by 0 bases and V by 6 bases; bases with no gene match: 11. Germline lookup yields CDR1 SGHRS and CDR2 YFSETQ. The CDR3 extends over 17 amino acids. DNA of the CDR3: TGCGCCAGCACCCGAGCGACAGGGGGCTCCATGAACACTGAAGCTTTCTTT. Its translation: CASTRATGGSMNTEAFF.

The chain combines TRBV13 with TRBJ1-2, with D perhaps matching TRBD1 (6 bases). V lost 7 bases to trimming and J lost 5 bases, with 11 bases between them. The CDR3 spans 12 residues. Germline CDR1 is PRHDT and CDR2 is FYEKMQ (reference sequence). The CDR3 coding sequence is TGTGCCAGCACCCTTCAGGGGTATGGCTACACCTTC. Its translation is CASTLQGYGYTF.

The V call is TRBV15, the J call TRBJ2-3; TRBD2 aligns across 11 bases. This CDR3 is built from 18 residues. CDR1 and CDR2 from the germline V gene are LNHNV and YYDKDF (reference sequence). V dropped 1 base and J dropped 1; count of bases not matched to a gene: 7. The CDR3 coding sequence is TGTGCCACCAGCAGAGGCACTAGCGGGAGTGAGGGCACAGATACGCAGTATTTT. It translates to CATSRGTSGSEGTDTQYF.